This entry lists 29 T cell receptor beta chains sequenced from one sample in a study of blood T cells in healthy people across ages. Sample-barcoded 5' priming and a J-beta primer mix drove a second PCR of roughly 6 to 12 cycles. Using its own MiXCR run on the 5' RACE reads, TCRdb lists one record per CDR3 protein. The sample includes around 900,000 distinct CDR3 sequences, 25% to 30% seen only once; the top ten take roughly 17%. The specimen was blood. Every receptor here comes from a woman older than 75 in good health.

As for this clonotype: This clone may be a read error of a much larger clone one base away. The rearrangement joins TRBV6-1 to TRBJ1-6; tentative D call: TRBD1 (5 bases). The CDR3 runs 18 residues. Germline CDR1 MNHNS, CDR2 SASEGT. The CDR3 coding sequence is TGTGCCAGCAGTGACAAGGACCCAAGGACATCCTATAATTCACCCCCCCACTTT. Its translation: CASSDKDPRTSYNSPPHF.

The rearrangement joins TRBV7-2 to TRBJ2-1, with 7 nucleotides matching TRBD2. Trimming cost V 6 bases and J 4 bases; bases outside gene matches: 12. The V gene's germline CDR1 is SGHTA and CDR2 FQGNSA. CDR3 length: 16 residues. In nucleotides, the CDR3 is TGTGCCAGCAGGGCTACTAGCGTCCCAGTATACAATGAGCAGTTCTTC. Protein sequence: CASRATSVPVYNEQFF.

The V and J genes are TRBV5-1 and TRBJ2-1; D gene unclear. Germline V CDR1 and CDR2: SGHRS, YFSETQ. The CDR3 covers 12 residues. V was cut by 0 bases and J by 8 bases, with 6 bases left in between. This CDR3 is CASSLVFDEQFF. The CDR3 bases are TGCGCCAGCAGCTTGGTTTTCGATGAGCAGTTCTTC. Together with reference TRBV5-1 and TRBJ2-1, the CDR3 gives the full variable domain: KAGVTQTPRYLIKTRGQQVTLSCSPISGHRSVSWYQQTPGQGLQFLFEYFSETQRNKGNFPGRFSGRQFSNSRSEMNVSTLELGDSALYLCASSLVFDEQFFGPGTRLTVL.

This clonotype was recorded a few times. This chain connects TRBV20-1 to TRBJ1-1, with 9 bases matching TRBD1. Per the germline V gene, CDR1 is DFQATT and CDR2 is SNEGSKA (reference sequence). The V segment lost 5 bases and the J segment 4 bases; nucleotides outside the gene matches: 8. This CDR3 has 14 residues. In nucleotides, the CDR3 is TGCAGTGCTCCCCGGACAGGGGTCGGCACTGAAGCTTTCTTT. Residues: CSAPRTGVGTEAFF.

This clonotype was seen at least ten times. The chain joins TRBV7-6 to TRBJ2-7; 7 positions agree with TRBD2. V was clipped by 5 bases and J by 7 bases; unmatched bases: 8. Germline assignment: CDR1 SGHVS and CDR2 FNYEAQ. This CDR3 has 13 residues. CDR3 DNA: TGTGCCAGCAGCCCCCGGGGGGATCATGAGCAGTACTTC. Translation gives CASSPRGDHEQYF.

This clonotype was found a few times. A much larger clonotype is one base distant, so this may be a read error. This sequence joins TRBV10-3 and TRBJ2-5; tentative D call: TRBD1 (5 bases). The CDR3 runs 14 residues. CDR1 is ENHRY and CDR2 is SYGVKD in the germline V gene. Deletions cut 3 bases from V and 11 bases from J, with 19 bases between. The CDR3 loop reads CAISDPVRANEQYF. In nucleotides, the CDR3 is TGTGCCATCAGTGATCCGGTCAGGGCCAATGAGCAGTACTTC.

This clonotype was seen only a few times. A read error may be the cause here, since a much bigger clone is one base away. The rearrangement uses TRBV7-9 and TRBJ2-1; TRBD2 matches 8 bases. The CDR3 is 16 amino acids. Germline CDR1 SEHNR, CDR2 FQNEAQ (reference sequence). Written as DNA, the CDR3 is TGTGCCAGCAGCCCTAGGCGGGGGGTCCTCTACAATGGGCAGTTCTTC. This gives the protein CASSPRRGVLYNGQFF. The whole variable domain, remainder taken from reference TRBV7-9 and TRBJ2-1, is DTGVSQNPRHKITKRGQNVTFRCDPISEHNRLYWYRQTLGQGPEFLTYFQNEAQLEKSRLLSDRFSAERPKGSFSTLEIQRTEQGDSAMYLCASSPRRGVLYNGQFFGPGTRLTVL.

The chain links TRBV24-1 to TRBJ2-1, with 8 bases lining up with TRBD2. This CDR3 region has 16 residues. Germline V gene lookup returns CDR1 KGHDR and CDR2 SFDVKD. The V segment lost 3 bases and the J segment 10 bases; nucleotides outside the gene matches: 13. CDR3 residues: CATSDGSAGVSAEQFF. In nucleotides, the CDR3 is TGTGCCACCAGTGATGGTTCAGCGGGAGTTAGCGCGGAGCAGTTCTTC.

As concerns this clonotype: A read error may produce the germline difference seen at one junction end. This chain joins TRBV18 and TRBJ1-6; D gene uncertain. CDR3 length: 15 amino acids. The germline V gene encodes CDR1 KGHSH and CDR2 LQKENI. CDR3 in amino acids: CASSPTDGPNSSLHF. Here the CDR3 DNA reads TGTGCCAGCTCACCAACGGACGGACCCAATTCATCCCTCCACTTT.

The chain uses TRBV20-1 and TRBJ1-1; 11 bases match TRBD1. The V gene end was trimmed by 5 bases and the J gene end by 4 bases; junction bases not matched to a gene: 3. The CDR3 is 13 amino acids. Germline V gene data show CDR1 as DFQATT and CDR2 as SNEGSKA (reference sequence). CDR3 residues: CSAYGTGGTEAFF. The DNA for the CDR3 is TGCAGTGCTTACGGGACAGGGGGCACTGAAGCTTTCTTT.

The rearrangement joins TRBV27 to TRBJ2-5; 14 nucleotides line up with TRBD2. With 5 bases clipped from V and 11 bases from J, the junction kept 13 bases outside the gene matches. The CDR3 consists of 16 residues. CDR1 is MNHEY, CDR2 SMNVEV, per germline (reference sequence). CDR3 in DNA: TGTGCCAGCAGTCTTACGACTAGCGGGGGGGACAATGAGCAGTACTTC. Its translation is CASSLTTSGGDNEQYF.

Ten or more counts support this clonotype. The V and J genes are TRBV6-6 and TRBJ2-1, with TRBD1 matching over 8 bases. V lost 10 bases to trimming and J lost 7 bases; unmatched junction nucleotides: 9. CDR3 length: 13 residues. Per germline, CDR1 MNHNY and CDR2 SVGAGI (reference sequence). The CDR3 nucleotides are TGTGCCACCTCCGGGACAGGTCAAAATGAGCAGTTCTTC. It translates to CATSGTGQNEQFF.

This clonotype was counted at least ten times. The chain has TRBV7-9 and TRBJ2-4, with D tentatively TRBD1 or TRBD2 (5 bases each). CDR1 is SEHNR and CDR2 is FQNEAQ in the germline V gene (reference sequence). CDR3 length: 16 residues. Trimming took 1 base from V and 6 from J, leaving 16 bases between them. DNA for the CDR3: TGTGCCAGCAGCTTAGTCCAGGCTACAGGACTAAACATTCAGTACTTC. Translated: CASSLVQATGLNIQYF.

This chain links TRBV7-9 with TRBJ2-7; a weak D match, TRBD1 (6 bases). The CDR3 sequence is 12 residues long. Between the trimmed V and J ends, which lost 5 bases and 6 bases, there was a span of 11 bases. The germline V gene has CDR1 SEHNR and CDR2 FQNEAQ (reference sequence). In DNA form, the CDR3 reads TGTGCCAGCAGCGTACAGGGAACCGAGCAGTACTTC. The encoded protein is CASSVQGTEQYF.

A single count supports this clonotype. No conserved phenylalanine or tryptophan ends this CDR3, so it is likely a read error. This chain uses TRBV6-2 or TRBV6-3 with TRBJ1-1; 7 nucleotides align to TRBD1. Trimming cost V 5 bases and J 4 bases; bases outside gene matches: 7. The CDR3 consists of 14 residues. From germline, CDR1 is MNHEY and CDR2 SVGEGT. The CDR3 here is CASSQDRARTEAFS. The CDR3 coding sequence is TGTGCCAGCAGTCAAGACAGGGCTCGCACTGAAGCTTTCTCT.

V usage is TRBV18 and J usage is TRBJ1-1; D ambiguous. Germline-derived CDR1 and CDR2 are KGHSH and LQKENI. This CDR3 is built from 13 residues. Trimming stripped 0 bases from V and 5 bases from J, with 7 bases between. CDR3 region: CASSPPRETEAFF. For the CDR3, the DNA is TGTGCCAGCTCACCACCCCGCGAAACTGAAGCTTTCTTT.

This clonotype was detected many times. The chain couples TRBV29-1 to TRBJ1-1; the D is unclear. CDR1 is SQVTM and CDR2 is ANQGSEA in the germline V gene. The V gene lost 7 bases and the J gene lost 4 bases, with 10 bases spanning the gap. The CDR3 runs 11 residues. The CDR3 coding sequence is TGCAGCGCGAGATGGGGCACTGAAGCTTTCTTT. Translated: CSARWGTEAFF.

This clonotype was detected many times. The rearrangement joins TRBV28 to TRBJ2-5; a possible D gene is TRBD2 (6 bases). The CDR3 has 18 residues. V lost 5 bases to trimming and J lost 0 bases, with 22 bases between them. Germline V gives CDR1 MDHEN, CDR2 SYDVKM. CDR3 residues: CASSPGTHSNGDQETQYF. The CDR3 DNA reads TGTGCCAGCAGTCCCGGGACTCACTCGAACGGGGACCAAGAGACCCAGTACTTC. Looking up the rest from reference TRBV28 and TRBJ2-5 gives the full variable domain: DVKVTQSSRYLVKRTGEKVFLECVQDMDHENMFWYRQDPGLGLRLIYFSYDVKMKEKGDIPEGYSVSREKKERFSLILESASTNQTSMYLCASSPGTHSNGDQETQYFGPGTRLLVL.

This clonotype was detected a few times. The V call is TRBV11-2, the J call TRBJ1-2; TRBD1 matches at 9 bases. The CDR3 extends over 16 amino acids. The V segment lost 4 bases and the J segment 8 bases; nucleotides outside the gene matches: 14. CDR1 SGHAT and CDR2 FQNNGV come from the germline V gene. This chain's CDR3 is CASSSPGQGSARGYTF. For the CDR3, the DNA is TGTGCCAGCAGCTCCCCGGGACAGGGATCCGCGAGGGGCTACACCTTC.

V is TRBV9 and J is TRBJ2-1, with TRBD2 matching over 8 bases. The CDR3 consists of 16 residues. The V segment lost 2 bases and the J segment 0 bases; nucleotides outside the gene matches: 4. The germline CDR1 and CDR2 sequences are SGDLS and YYNGEE. Here the CDR3 reads CASSVSGDLSYNEQFF. The CDR3 region has the DNA TGTGCCAGCAGCGTTAGCGGGGACCTCTCCTACAATGAGCAGTTCTTC.

With respect to this clonotype: A much larger clone sits a single nucleotide away, making a read error possible. This chain joins TRBV5-5 and TRBJ2-1, with D perhaps matching TRBD1 (6 bases). Germline V gives CDR1 SGHKS, CDR2 YYEKEE (reference sequence). CDR3 size: 13 residues. Between the trimmed V and J ends, which lost 4 bases and 8 bases, there was a span of 13 bases. In DNA form, the CDR3 reads TGTGCCAGCAGCCCCCTGACAGGAGATGAGCAGTTCTTC. Translated: CASSPLTGDEQFF.

The sample holds one count of this clonotype. The junction departs from germline at one end; a sequencing error may be responsible. This chain uses TRBV5-1 with TRBJ2-3; 7 positions match TRBD2. The CDR3 covers 13 residues. CDR1 is SGHRS and CDR2 is YFSETQ in the germline V gene. The CDR3, as DNA: TGCGTCAGCAGCTTGGCGGGGGCAGATACGCAGTATTTT. This sequence encodes CVSSLAGADTQYF.

This clonotype was seen only a few times. The chain recombines TRBV20-1 with TRBJ1-2; no reliable D call. Germline CDR1 is DFQATT and CDR2 is SNEGSKA (reference sequence). V was cut by 6 bases and J by 3 bases, with 11 bases left in between. This CDR3 region has 12 residues. This chain's CDR3 is CSAMKVDYGYTF. CDR3 coding DNA: TGCAGTGCGATGAAGGTTGACTATGGCTACACCTTC.

On this clonotype itself: The junction shows a germline mismatch at one end, possibly a read error. The V and J genes are TRBV7-9 and TRBJ2-3, with 11 bases fitting TRBD1. The CDR3 is made up of 14 amino acids. CDR1 is SEHNR and CDR2 is FQNEAQ in the germline V gene (reference sequence). For the CDR3, the DNA is TGTGCCGGCAGCGTCGGGACAGGGGGAGATACGCAGTATTTT. It is translated as CAGSVGTGGDTQYF.

The V gene is TRBV12-3 or TRBV12-4, the J gene TRBJ1-1; D may be TRBD1 (5 bases). V was shortened by 3 bases and J by 6 bases, with 17 bases between the two germline ends. The CDR3 has 15 residues. The DNA of the CDR3 is TGTGCCAGCAGTTTGTTTCAGGGATTCCCTGCTGAAGCTTTCTTT. Amino acids: CASSLFQGFPAEAFF.

This clonotype was seen only a few times. The genes are TRBV30 and TRBJ1-1; no clear D. Trimming took 0 bases from V and 0 from J, leaving 8 bases between them. CDR1 and CDR2 from the germline V gene are GTSNPN and SVGIG (reference sequence). The length of the CDR3 is 14 residues. CDR3 nucleotide sequence: TGTGCCTGGAGTGTAGCCGTCATGAACACTGAAGCTTTCTTT. Translation gives CAWSVAVMNTEAFF.

This clonotype was seen a handful of times. The gene calls are TRBV6-2 or TRBV6-3 and TRBJ1-5; D unclear. The CDR3 runs 14 residues. CDR1 and CDR2 (germline): MNHEY, SVGEGT. The V end lost 4 bases, the J end lost 7 bases, and 14 bases lay between the germline ends. The CDR3 DNA reads TGTGCCAGCAGTTGGTCAAGCCGGGGACAGCCCCAGCATTTT. This sequence encodes CASSWSSRGQPQHF.

On this clonotype: A read error may be the cause here, since a much bigger clone is one base away. This chain joins TRBV5-1 and TRBJ1-6; D is undetermined. There are 16 residues in the CDR3. The V gene's germline CDR1 is SGHRS and CDR2 YFSETQ. The CDR3 reads CTSSFNSRAQNSPLHF. Written as DNA, the CDR3 is TGCACCAGCAGCTTCAATTCCCGGGCCCAAAATTCACCCCTCCACTTT.

This clonotype was observed at least ten times. J is TRBJ2-5 and V is TRBV7-9, with TRBD2 matching over 8 bases. The V segment lost 5 bases and the J segment 5 bases; nucleotides outside the gene matches: 13. Germline values: CDR1 SEHNR, CDR2 FQNEAQ (reference sequence). This CDR3 spans 16 amino acids. CDR3 coding DNA: TGTGCCAGCAGCCTGCAACCGGGACTAGTCCCGGAGACCCAGTACTTC. This sequence encodes CASSLQPGLVPETQYF.